A single sample gave rise to the 10 T cell receptor beta chains below, sequenced in a study of T cells expressing NK-cell markers. TCRdb reprocessed the 5' RACE reads; each CDR3 protein has one entry and no DNA is given. The sample holds 500,000 or so distinct CDR3 sequences. The specimen was blood T cells: a sorted CD56 or NKG2C T cell subset, CD4+ or CD8+ T cells, or bulk PBMC T cells (not recorded which). Receptors originate from a man aged 18-30 years in good health.

The chain links TRBV18 to TRBJ2-2; lacking DNA, the TRBD2 call made by TCRdb goes unchecked. The CDR3 contains 16 residues. The germline V gene encodes CDR1 KGHSH and CDR2 LQKENI. The CDR3 loop reads CASSPLTSGMTGELFF. Looking up the rest from reference TRBV18 and TRBJ2-2 gives the full variable domain: NAGVMQNPRHLVRRRGQEARLRCSPMKGHSHVYWYRQLPEEGLKFMVYLQKENIIDESGMPKERFSAEFPKEGPSILRIQQVVRGDSAAYFCASSPLTSGMTGELFFGEGSRLTVL.

The J gene is TRBJ2-2, the V gene TRBV11-1; no DNA is available, so the TRBD1 call from TCRdb remains unchecked. CDR1 SGHAT and CDR2 FQDESV come from the germline V gene (reference sequence). This CDR3 has 19 amino acids. The CDR3 spells CASSDSGPWTGTNTGELFF.

CDR3 sequence reads: CASSPNVGTEAFF. The chain carries TRBV12-3 or TRBV12-4 and TRBJ1-1. This CDR3 is built from 13 residues.

The CDR3 region is CSAQPLAGSYNEQFF. The V gene is TRBV20-1, the J gene TRBJ2-1; lacking DNA, the TRBD2 call made by TCRdb goes unchecked. CDR3 size: 15 residues. Germline V CDR1 and CDR2: DFQATT, SNEGSKA (reference sequence).

The chain recombines TRBV11-1 with TRBJ2-3; the D call from TCRdb, TRBD2, cannot be confirmed without DNA. This CDR3 is built from 20 residues. Germline CDR1 and CDR2: SGHAT and FQDESV (reference sequence). CDR3 protein: CASRRQVGQGLGTGTDTQYF.

The J gene is TRBJ1-2, the V gene TRBV4-2. The CDR3 spans 17 residues. Germline assignment: CDR1 LGHNA and CDR2 YNFKEQ. The chain's CDR3 is CASSQGKGHLPNYGYTF.

The J gene is TRBJ2-7, the V gene TRBV27; without DNA, the TCRdb call of TRBD2 cannot be checked. Germline CDR1 MNHEY, CDR2 SMNVEV (reference sequence). The CDR3 extends over 14 amino acids. The CDR3 spells CASTRTSGTYEQYF.

V and J are TRBV3-1 and TRBJ2-3. Per the germline V gene, CDR1 is LGHDT and CDR2 is YNNKEL (reference sequence). This CDR3 region has 15 residues. The CDR3 reads CASSRDGLVADTQYF.

The CDR3 loop is CASSSGQPYNEQFF. The chain couples TRBV7-3 to TRBJ2-1; the TCRdb call, TRBD1, lacks DNA for checking. Per germline, CDR1 SGHTA and CDR2 FQGTGA. This CDR3 comprises 14 residues. The complete variable domain, with remaining parts taken from reference TRBV7-3 and TRBJ2-1, reads GAGVSQTPSNKVTEKGKYVELRCDPISGHTALYWYRQSLGQGPEFLIYFQGTGAADDSGLPNDRFFAVRPEGSVSTLKIQRTERGDSAVYLCASSSGQPYNEQFFGPGTRLTVL.

V is TRBV4-1 and J is TRBJ2-3. Germline V CDR1 and CDR2: MGHRA, YSYEKL. This CDR3 contains 15 residues. The CDR3: CASSQVSPGTDTQYF.